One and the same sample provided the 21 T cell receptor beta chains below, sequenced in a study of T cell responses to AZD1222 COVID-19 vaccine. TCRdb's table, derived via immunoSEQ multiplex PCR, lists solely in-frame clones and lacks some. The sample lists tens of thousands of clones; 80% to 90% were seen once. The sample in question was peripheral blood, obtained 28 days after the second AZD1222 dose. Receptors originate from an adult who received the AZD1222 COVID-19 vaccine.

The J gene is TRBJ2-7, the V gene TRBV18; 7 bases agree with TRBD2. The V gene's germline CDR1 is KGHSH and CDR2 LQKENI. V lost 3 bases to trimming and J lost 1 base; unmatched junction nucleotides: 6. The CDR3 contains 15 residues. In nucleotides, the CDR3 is TGTGCCAGCTCACCTGGGCGGGAGCAGTCCTACGAGCAGTACTTC. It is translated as CASSPGREQSYEQYF. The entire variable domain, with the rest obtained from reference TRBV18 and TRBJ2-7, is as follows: NAGVMQNPRHLVRRRGQEARLRCSPMKGHSHVYWYRQLPEEGLKFMVYLQKENIIDESGMPKERFSAEFPKEGPSILRIQQVVRGDSAAYFCASSPGREQSYEQYFGPGTRLTVT.

CDR3 in amino acids: CASSLGAQGAMTGELFF. CDR3 nucleotide sequence: TGCGCCAGCAGCTTGGGTGCCCAGGGGGCAATGACCGGGGAGCTGTTTTTT. The genes are TRBV5-1 and TRBJ2-2; 8 bases are a match to TRBD1. The CDR3 runs to 17 residues. V lost 0 bases to trimming and J lost 5 bases; unmatched junction nucleotides: 9. Per germline, CDR1 SGHRS and CDR2 YFSETQ.

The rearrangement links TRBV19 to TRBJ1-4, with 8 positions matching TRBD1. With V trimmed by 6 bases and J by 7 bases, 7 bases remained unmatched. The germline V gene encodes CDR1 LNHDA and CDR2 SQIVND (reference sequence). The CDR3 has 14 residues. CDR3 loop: CASRDRGRGEKLFF. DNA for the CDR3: TGTGCCAGTAGAGACAGGGGTAGGGGTGAAAAACTGTTTTTT.

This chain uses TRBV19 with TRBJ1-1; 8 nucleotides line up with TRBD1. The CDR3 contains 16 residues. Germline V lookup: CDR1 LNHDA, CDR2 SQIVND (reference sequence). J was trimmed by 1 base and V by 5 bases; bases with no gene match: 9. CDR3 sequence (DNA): TGTGCCAGTAGTGCCACAGGGGGTCGGGGGAACACTGAAGCTTTCTTT. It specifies CASSATGGRGNTEAFF.

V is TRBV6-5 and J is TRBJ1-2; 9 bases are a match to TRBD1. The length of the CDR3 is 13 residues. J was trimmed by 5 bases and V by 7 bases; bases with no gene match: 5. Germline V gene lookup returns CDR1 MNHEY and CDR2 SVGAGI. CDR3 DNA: TGTGCCAGCACCGACGGACAGGGGTATGGCTACACCTTC. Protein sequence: CASTDGQGYGYTF.

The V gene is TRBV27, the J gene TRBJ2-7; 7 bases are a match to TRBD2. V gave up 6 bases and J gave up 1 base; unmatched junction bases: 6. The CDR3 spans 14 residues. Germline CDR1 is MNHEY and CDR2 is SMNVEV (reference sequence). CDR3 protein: CASRFWRGSYEQYF. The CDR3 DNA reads TGTGCCAGCAGATTCTGGCGGGGGTCCTACGAGCAGTACTTC.

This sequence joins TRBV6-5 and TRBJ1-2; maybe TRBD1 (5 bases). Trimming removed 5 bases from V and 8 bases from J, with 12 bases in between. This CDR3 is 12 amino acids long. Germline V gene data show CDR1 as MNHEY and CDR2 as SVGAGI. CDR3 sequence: CASSPGTRGYTF. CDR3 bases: TGTGCCAGCAGTCCCGGGACGCGGGGCTACACCTTC.

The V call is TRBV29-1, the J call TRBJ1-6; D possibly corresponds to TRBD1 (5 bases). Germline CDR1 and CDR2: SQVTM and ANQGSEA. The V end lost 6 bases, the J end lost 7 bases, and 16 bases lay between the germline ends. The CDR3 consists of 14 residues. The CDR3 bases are TGCAGCGTGTCTCAGGGTCGCGGGAATTCACCCCTCCACTTT. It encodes CSVSQGRGNSPLHF.

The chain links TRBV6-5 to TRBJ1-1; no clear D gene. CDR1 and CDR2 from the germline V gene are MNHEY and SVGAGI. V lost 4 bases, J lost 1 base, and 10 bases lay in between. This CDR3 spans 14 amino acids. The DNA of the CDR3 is TGTGCCAGCAGTTCTCCTAGGGAGAACACTGAAGCTTTCTTT. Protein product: CASSSPRENTEAFF.

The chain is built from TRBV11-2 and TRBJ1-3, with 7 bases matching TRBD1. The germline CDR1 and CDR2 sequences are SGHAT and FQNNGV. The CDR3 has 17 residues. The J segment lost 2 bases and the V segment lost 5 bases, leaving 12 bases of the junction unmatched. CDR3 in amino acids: CASSPFLAGGPGNTIYF. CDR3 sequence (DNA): TGTGCCAGCAGCCCTTTCCTCGCAGGGGGGCCTGGAAACACCATATATTTT.

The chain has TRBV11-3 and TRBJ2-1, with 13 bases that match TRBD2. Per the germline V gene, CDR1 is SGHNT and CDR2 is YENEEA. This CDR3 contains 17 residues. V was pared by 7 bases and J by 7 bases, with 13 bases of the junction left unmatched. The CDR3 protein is CASTPGTSGKPGNEQFF. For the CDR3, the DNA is TGTGCCAGCACCCCCGGGACTAGCGGGAAGCCGGGGAATGAGCAGTTCTTC.

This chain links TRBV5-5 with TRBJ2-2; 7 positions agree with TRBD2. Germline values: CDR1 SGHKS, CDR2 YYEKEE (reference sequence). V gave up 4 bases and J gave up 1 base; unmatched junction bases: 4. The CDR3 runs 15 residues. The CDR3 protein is CASSSIAGNTGELFF. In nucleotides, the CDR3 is TGTGCCAGCAGCAGTATAGCGGGGAACACCGGGGAGCTGTTTTTT.

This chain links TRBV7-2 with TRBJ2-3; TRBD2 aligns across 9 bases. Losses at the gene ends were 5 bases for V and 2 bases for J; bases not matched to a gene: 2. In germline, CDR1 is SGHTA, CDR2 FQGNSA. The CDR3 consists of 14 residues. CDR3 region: CASSPSGTTDTQYF. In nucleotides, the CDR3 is TGTGCCAGCAGCCCTAGCGGGACCACAGATACGCAGTATTTT. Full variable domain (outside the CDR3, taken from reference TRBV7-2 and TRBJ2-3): GAGVSQSPSNKVTEKGKDVELRCDPISGHTALYWYRQSLGQGLEFLIYFQGNSAPDKSGLPSDRFSAERTGGSVSTLTIQRTQQEDSAVYLCASSPSGTTDTQYFGPGTRLTVL.

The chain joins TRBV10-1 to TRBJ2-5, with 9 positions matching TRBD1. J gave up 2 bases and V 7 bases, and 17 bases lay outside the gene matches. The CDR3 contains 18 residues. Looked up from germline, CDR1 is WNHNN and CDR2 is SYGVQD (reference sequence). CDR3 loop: CASIKLNTGTGNQETQYF. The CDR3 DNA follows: TGCGCCAGCATCAAACTGAACACCGGGACAGGGAATCAAGAGACCCAGTACTTC.

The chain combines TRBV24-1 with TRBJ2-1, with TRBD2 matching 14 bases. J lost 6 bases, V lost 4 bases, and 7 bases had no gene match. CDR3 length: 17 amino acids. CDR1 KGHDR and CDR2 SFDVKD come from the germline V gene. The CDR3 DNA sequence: TGTGCCACCAGTGAACTGACTAGCGGGAGGGCTCGCAATGAGCAGTTCTTC. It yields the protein CATSELTSGRARNEQFF.

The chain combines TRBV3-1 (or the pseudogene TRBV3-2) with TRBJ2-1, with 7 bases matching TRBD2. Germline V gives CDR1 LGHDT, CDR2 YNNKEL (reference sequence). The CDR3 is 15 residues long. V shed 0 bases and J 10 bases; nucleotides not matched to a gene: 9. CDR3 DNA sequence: TGTGCCAGCAGCCAAGATGTCGCGGGAGTTGGAGAGCAGTTCTTC. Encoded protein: CASSQDVAGVGEQFF.

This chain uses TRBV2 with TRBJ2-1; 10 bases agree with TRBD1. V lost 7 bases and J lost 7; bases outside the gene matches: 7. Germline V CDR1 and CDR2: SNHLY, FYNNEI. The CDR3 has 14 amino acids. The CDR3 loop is CASIDRGHGNEQFF. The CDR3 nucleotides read TGTGCCAGCATTGACAGGGGGCACGGGAATGAGCAGTTCTTC.

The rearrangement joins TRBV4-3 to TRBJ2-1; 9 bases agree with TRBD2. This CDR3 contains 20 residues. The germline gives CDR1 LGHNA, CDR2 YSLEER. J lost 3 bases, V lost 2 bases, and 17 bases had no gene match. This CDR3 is CASSQTAWDRGREDYNEQFF. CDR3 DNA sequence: TGCGCCAGCAGCCAAACTGCCTGGGACCGCGGGAGGGAGGACTACAATGAGCAGTTCTTC.

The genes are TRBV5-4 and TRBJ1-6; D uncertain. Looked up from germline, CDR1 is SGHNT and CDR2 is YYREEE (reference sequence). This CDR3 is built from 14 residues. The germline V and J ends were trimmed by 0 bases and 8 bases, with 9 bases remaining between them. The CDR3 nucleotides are TGTGCCAGCAGCTTGGGCTCAATAGATTCACCCCTCCACTTT. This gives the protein CASSLGSIDSPLHF.

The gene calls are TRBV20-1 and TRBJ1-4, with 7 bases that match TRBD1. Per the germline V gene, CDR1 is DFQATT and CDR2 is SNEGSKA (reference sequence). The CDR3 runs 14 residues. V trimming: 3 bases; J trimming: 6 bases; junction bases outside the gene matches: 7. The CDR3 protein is CSASLRGRDEKLFF. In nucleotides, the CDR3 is TGCAGTGCTAGTTTAAGGGGGCGTGATGAAAAACTGTTTTTT.

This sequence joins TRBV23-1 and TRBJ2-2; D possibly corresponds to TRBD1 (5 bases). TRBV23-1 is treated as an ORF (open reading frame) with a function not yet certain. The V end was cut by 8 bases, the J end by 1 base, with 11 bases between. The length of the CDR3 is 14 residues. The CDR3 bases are TGCGCCAGCGGAAACACAGGGAACACCGGGGAGCTGTTTTTT. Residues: CASGNTGNTGELFF.